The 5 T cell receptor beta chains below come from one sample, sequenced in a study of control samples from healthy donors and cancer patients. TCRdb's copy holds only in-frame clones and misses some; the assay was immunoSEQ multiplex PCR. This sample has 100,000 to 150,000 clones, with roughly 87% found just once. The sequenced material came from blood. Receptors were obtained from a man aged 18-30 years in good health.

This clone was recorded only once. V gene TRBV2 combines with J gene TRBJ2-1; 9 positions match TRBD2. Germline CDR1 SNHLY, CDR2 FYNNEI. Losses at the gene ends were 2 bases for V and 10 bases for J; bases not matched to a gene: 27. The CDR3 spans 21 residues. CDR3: CASSEWGSGRGGEVLNGEQFF. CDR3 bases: TGTGCCAGCAGTGAATGGGGTAGCGGGAGAGGGGGAGAAGTACTAAATGGCGAGCAGTTCTTC. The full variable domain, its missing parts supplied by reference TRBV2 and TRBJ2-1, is EPEVTQTPSHQVTQMGQEVILRCVPISNHLYFYWYRQILGQKVEFLVSFYNNEISEKSEIFDDQFSVERPDGSNFTLKIRSTKLEDSAMYFCASSEWGSGRGGEVLNGEQFFGPGTRLTVL.

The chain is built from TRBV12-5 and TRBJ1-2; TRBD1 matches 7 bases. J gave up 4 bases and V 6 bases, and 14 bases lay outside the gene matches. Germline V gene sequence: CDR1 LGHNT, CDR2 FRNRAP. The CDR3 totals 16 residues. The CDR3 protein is CASGNPTQGILYGYTF. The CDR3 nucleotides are TGTGCTAGTGGAAATCCTACACAGGGGATTCTCTATGGCTACACCTTC.

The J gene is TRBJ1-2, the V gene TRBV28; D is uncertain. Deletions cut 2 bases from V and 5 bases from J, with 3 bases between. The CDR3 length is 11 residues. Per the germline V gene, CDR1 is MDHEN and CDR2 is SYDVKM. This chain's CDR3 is CASSLRYGYTF. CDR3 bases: TGTGCCAGCAGTTTACGGTATGGCTACACCTTC.

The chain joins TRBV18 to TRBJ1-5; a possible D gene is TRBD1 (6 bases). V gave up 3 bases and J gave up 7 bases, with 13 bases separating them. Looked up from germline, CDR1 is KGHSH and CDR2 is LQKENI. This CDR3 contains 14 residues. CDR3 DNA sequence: TGTGCCAGCTCACCGGGCAGCCAGGGGCAGCCCCAGCATTTT. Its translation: CASSPGSQGQPQHF.

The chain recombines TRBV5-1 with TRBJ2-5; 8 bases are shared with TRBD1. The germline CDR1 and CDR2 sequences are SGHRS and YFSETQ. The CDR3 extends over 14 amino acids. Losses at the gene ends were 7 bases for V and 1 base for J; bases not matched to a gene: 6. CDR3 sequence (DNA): TGCGCCAGCGCCCTTGGGACAGGCCAAGAGACCCAGTACTTC. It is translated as CASALGTGQETQYF.